A single sample is the source of the 4 T cell receptor beta chains below, sequenced in a study of metastatic and nonmetastatic thyroid tumors. Patients underwent thyroid surgery, and none had received any treatment before it. With MiXCR, TCRdb reprocessed the PCR reads. The sample lists approximately 28,000 clones, 20% to 25% occurring once. Input material: blood. These receptors all stem from a female donor with papillary thyroid cancer or a benign thyroid nodule (not recorded which). Some clones in this sample may be carry-over from other donors' samples.

The gene calls are TRBV11-2 and TRBJ1-2; 8 bases agree with TRBD1. Trimming took 6 bases from V and 4 from J; bases not matched to a gene: 7. Germline CDR1 and CDR2: SGHAT and FQNNGV. There are 14 residues in the CDR3. The CDR3 loop reads CASRKQGEGYGYTF. The CDR3 DNA is TGTGCCAGCAGAAAACAGGGGGAAGGCTATGGCTACACCTTC.

In its sample, this clone was seen many times. The chain combines TRBV15 with TRBJ2-1, with 10 bases identical to TRBD1. There are 14 residues in the CDR3. Germline V gives CDR1 LNHNV, CDR2 YYDKDF (reference sequence). Trimming took 3 bases from V and 7 from J; bases not matched to a gene: 3. CDR3 in DNA: TGTGCCACCAGCAGCCTGGACAGGGGGAATGAGCAGTTCTTC. Translation: CATSSLDRGNEQFF.

A note on this clone: Germline and junction disagree at one end, which may indicate a read error. The genes are TRBV14 and TRBJ2-4, with D unresolved. The CDR3 totals 9 residues. Germline loops: CDR1 SGHDN, CDR2 FVKESK. As DNA, the CDR3 is TGTGCCAGCAGCCAAGTCGCTAGCTTC. It is translated as CASSQVASF.

The chain uses TRBV2 and TRBJ2-1; 11 bases agree with TRBD2. CDR1 SNHLY and CDR2 FYNNEI come from the germline V gene. V was clipped by 10 bases and J by 10 bases; unmatched bases: 6. The CDR3 has 12 residues. The CDR3 loop reads CANLGTSGEQFF. The CDR3 bases are TGTGCCAACCTCGGGACTAGCGGAGAGCAGTTCTTC. The full variable domain, rest sourced from reference TRBV2 and TRBJ2-1, is EPEVTQTPSHQVTQMGQEVILRCVPISNHLYFYWYRQILGQKVEFLVSFYNNEISEKSEIFDDQFSVERPDGSNFTLKIRSTKLEDSAMYFCANLGTSGEQFFGPGTRLTVL.